This T cell receptor beta chain came from a study of blood T cell repertoires in COVID-19. Study summary: Specimens from acute and convalescent COVID-19 originated in the United States, Italy and Spain. Sample material is recorded as cDNA or gDNA derived from T cells, B-cell-depleted T cells, or PBMCs.

Germline CDR1 is SGDLS and CDR2 is YYNGEE. Unmatched junction bases numbered 10, after V lost 4 bases and J lost 4 bases. The CDR3 loop spans 17 amino acids. Enrollees, about 18 to 90 years old, lived in about two dozen US areas. Two negative PCRs, clearance, or symptom resolution characterized the recovered Cohort 3 donors. Produced via immunoSEQ multiplex PCR; TCRdb's table is partial and in-frame only. There are 300,000 to 400,000 clones in the sample; under 90% occur only once, and over 4% lies in the top ten. Sample: PBMCs or T cells enriched from blood (not recorded which). This receptor was obtained from a man in his 60s who had recovered from COVID-19. This rearrangement joins TRBV9 to TRBJ2-2; 10 positions match TRBD2. The CDR3 region has the DNA TGTGCCAGCAGCCCCTTCTCTAGCGGGGGAACCACCGGGGAGCTGTTTTTT. The encoded protein is CASSPFSSGGTTGELFF.